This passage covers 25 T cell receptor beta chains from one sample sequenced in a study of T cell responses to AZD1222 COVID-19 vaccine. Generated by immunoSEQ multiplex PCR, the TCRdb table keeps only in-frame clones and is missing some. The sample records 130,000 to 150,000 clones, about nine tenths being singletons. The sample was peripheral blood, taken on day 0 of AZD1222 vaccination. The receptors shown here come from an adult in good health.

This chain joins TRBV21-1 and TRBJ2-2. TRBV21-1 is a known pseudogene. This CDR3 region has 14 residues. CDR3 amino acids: CASSNYTRTGELFF. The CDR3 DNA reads TGTGCCAGCAGCAACTACACAAGAACCGGGGAGCTGTTTTTT.

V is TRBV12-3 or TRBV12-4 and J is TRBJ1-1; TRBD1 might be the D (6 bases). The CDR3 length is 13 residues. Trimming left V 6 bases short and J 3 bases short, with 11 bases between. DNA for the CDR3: TGTGCCAGCAGCTTTTCAGGGGACACTGAAGCTTTCTTT. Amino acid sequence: CASSFSGDTEAFF.

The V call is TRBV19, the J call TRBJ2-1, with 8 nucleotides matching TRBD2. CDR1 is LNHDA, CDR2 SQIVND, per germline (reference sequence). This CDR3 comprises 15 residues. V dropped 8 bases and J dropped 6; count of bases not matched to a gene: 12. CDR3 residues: CASAKAGGSGNEQFF. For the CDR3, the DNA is TGTGCCAGTGCCAAGGCGGGAGGCTCGGGCAATGAGCAGTTCTTC.

The CDR3 region has the DNA TGTGCCAGTAATCCCCATTACACAGATACGCAGTATTTT. This gives the protein CASNPHYTDTQYF. The rearrangement joins TRBV19 to TRBJ2-3, with no clear D. Per germline, CDR1 LNHDA and CDR2 SQIVND (reference sequence). The CDR3 has 13 residues. V gave up 7 bases and J gave up 2 bases, with 10 bases separating them. The variable domain in full, completed from reference TRBV19 and TRBJ2-3, reads DGGITQSPKYLFRKEGQNVTLSCEQNLNHDAMYWYRQDPGQGLRLIYYSQIVNDFQKGDIAEGYSVSREKKESFPLTVTSAQKNPTAFYLCASNPHYTDTQYFGPGTRLTVL.

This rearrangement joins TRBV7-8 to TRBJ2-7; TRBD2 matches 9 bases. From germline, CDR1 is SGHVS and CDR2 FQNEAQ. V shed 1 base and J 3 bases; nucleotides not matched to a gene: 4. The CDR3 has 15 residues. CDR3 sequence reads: CASSLGGSGSYEQYF. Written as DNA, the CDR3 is TGTGCCAGCAGCTTAGGGGGTAGCGGGAGCTACGAGCAGTACTTC.

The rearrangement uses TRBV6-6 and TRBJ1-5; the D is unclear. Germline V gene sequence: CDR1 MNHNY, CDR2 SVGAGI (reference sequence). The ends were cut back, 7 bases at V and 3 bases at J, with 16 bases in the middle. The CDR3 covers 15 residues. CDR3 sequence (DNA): TGTGCCAGCAACCACTGGCCCGTGTCCAATCAGCCCCAGCATTTT. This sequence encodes CASNHWPVSNQPQHF.

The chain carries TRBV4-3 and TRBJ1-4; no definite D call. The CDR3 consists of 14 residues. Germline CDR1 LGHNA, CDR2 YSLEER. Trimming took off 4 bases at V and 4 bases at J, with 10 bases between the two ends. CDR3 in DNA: TGCGCCAGCAGCCCGGGAGGTCTTAATGAAAAACTGTTTTTT. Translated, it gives CASSPGGLNEKLFF.

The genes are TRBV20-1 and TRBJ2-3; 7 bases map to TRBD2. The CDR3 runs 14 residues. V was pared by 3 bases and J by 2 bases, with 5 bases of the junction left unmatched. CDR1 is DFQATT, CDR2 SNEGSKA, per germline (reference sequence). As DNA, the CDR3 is TGCAGTGCTAGTGGGGGGGGAAACACAGATACGCAGTATTTT. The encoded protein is CSASGGGNTDTQYF.

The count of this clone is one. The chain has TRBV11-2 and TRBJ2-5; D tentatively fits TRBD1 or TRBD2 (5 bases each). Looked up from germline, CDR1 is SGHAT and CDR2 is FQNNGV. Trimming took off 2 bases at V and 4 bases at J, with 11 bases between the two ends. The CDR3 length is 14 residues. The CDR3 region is CASSLRAGRETQYF. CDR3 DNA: TGTGCCAGCAGCTTAAGGGCAGGGAGAGAGACCCAGTACTTC. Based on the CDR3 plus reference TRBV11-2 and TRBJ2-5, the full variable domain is EAGVAQSPRYKIIEKRQSVAFWCNPISGHATLYWYQQILGQGPKLLIQFQNNGVVDDSQLPKDRFSAERLKGVDSTLKIQPAKLEDSAVYLCASSLRAGRETQYFGPGTRLLVL.

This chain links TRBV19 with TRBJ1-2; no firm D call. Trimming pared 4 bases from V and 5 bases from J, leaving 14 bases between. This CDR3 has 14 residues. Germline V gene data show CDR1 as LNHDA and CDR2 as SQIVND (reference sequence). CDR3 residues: CASSTLVSIYGYTF. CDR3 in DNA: TGTGCCAGTAGTACTCTTGTTAGTATTTATGGCTACACCTTC.

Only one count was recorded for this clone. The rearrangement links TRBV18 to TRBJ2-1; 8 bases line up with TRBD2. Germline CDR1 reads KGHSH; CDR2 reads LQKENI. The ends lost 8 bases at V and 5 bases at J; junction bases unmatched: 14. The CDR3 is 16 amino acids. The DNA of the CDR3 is TGTGCCAGCACAGGCAGACCCGGGACTAGGAACAATGAGCAGTTCTTC. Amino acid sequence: CASTGRPGTRNNEQFF. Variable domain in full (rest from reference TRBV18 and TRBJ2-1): NAGVMQNPRHLVRRRGQEARLRCSPMKGHSHVYWYRQLPEEGLKFMVYLQKENIIDESGMPKERFSAEFPKEGPSILRIQQVVRGDSAAYFCASTGRPGTRNNEQFFGPGTRLTVL.

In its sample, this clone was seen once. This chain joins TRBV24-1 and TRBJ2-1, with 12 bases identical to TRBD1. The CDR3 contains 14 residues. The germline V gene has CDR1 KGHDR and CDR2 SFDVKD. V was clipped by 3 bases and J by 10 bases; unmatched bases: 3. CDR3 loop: CATSDPGTGGEQFF. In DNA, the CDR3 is TGTGCCACCAGTGATCCCGGGACAGGGGGCGAGCAGTTCTTC.

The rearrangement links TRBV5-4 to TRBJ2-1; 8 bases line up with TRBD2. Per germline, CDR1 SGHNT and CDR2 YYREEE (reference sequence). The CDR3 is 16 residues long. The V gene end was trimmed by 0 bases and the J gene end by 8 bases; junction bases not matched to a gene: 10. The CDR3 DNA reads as TGTGCCAGCAGCTTGGGTCTGGCGGGAGGAGTCGATGAGCAGTTCTTC. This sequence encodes CASSLGLAGGVDEQFF.

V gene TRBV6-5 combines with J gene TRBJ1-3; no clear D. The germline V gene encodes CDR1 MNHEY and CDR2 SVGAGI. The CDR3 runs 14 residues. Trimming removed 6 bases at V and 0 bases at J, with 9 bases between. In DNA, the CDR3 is TGTGCCAGCAGGGACCCGGGCTCTGGAAACACCATATATTTT. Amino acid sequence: CASRDPGSGNTIYF.

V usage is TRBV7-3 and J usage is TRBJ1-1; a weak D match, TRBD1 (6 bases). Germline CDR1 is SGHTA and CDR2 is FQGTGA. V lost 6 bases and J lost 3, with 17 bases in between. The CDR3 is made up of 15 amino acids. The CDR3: CASRIVGGSDTEAFF. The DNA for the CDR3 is TGTGCCAGCAGGATAGTCGGGGGCTCTGACACTGAAGCTTTCTTT.

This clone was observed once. The DNA for the CDR3 is TGTGCCAGCAGCTGGGGGACTAGCTCTGCAGATACGCAGTATTTT. Translated, it gives CASSWGTSSADTQYF. The V gene is TRBV11-2, the J gene TRBJ2-3; 9 bases map to TRBD2. The trim removed 4 bases at V and 4 bases at J, leaving 6 bases unmatched. Germline values: CDR1 SGHAT, CDR2 FQNNGV. CDR3 length: 15 amino acids. Combining the CDR3 with reference TRBV11-2 and TRBJ2-3 gives the whole variable domain EAGVAQSPRYKIIEKRQSVAFWCNPISGHATLYWYQQILGQGPKLLIQFQNNGVVDDSQLPKDRFSAERLKGVDSTLKIQPAKLEDSAVYLCASSWGTSSADTQYFGPGTRLTVL.

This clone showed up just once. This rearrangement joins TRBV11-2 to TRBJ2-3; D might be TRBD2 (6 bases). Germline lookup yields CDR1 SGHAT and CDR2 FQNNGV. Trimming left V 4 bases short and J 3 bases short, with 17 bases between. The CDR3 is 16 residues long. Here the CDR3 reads CASSSKTSRGTDTQYF. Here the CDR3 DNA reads TGTGCCAGCAGCTCGAAAACTAGCCGGGGGACAGATACGCAGTATTTT.

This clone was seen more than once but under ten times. CDR3 coding DNA: TGTGCCAGCAGCGTAGAGGGACAGGGGATCTATGGCTACACCTTC. Translation gives CASSVEGQGIYGYTF. The gene calls are TRBV9 and TRBJ1-2; 10 nucleotides align to TRBD1. Trimming took 0 bases from V and 4 from J; bases not matched to a gene: 3. Per germline, CDR1 SGDLS and CDR2 YYNGEE. The CDR3 has 15 amino acids.

The DNA of the CDR3 is TGTGCCAGCAGAGGGAACTATGGCTACACCTTC. Translation gives CASRGNYGYTF. This sequence joins TRBV28 and TRBJ1-2; D is uncertain. This CDR3 is 11 amino acids long. V shed 6 bases and J shed 2 bases, with 4 bases lying between them. The germline gives CDR1 MDHEN, CDR2 SYDVKM.

The DNA for the CDR3 is TGTGCCAGCAGCTTCGGGGACGGTCCGTCCTACGAGCAGTACTTC. Translating it yields CASSFGDGPSYEQYF. This rearrangement joins TRBV11-2 to TRBJ2-7; perhaps D is TRBD1 or TRBD2 (5 bases each). Germline V gene sequence: CDR1 SGHAT, CDR2 FQNNGV. This CDR3 region has 15 residues. The ends were cut back, 3 bases at V and 1 base at J, with 13 bases in the middle.

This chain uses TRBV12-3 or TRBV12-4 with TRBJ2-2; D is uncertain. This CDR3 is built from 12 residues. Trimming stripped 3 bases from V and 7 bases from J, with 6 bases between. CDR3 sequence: CASSLAFGELFF. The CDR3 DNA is TGTGCCAGCAGTTTGGCCTTCGGGGAGCTGTTTTTT.

The CDR3 protein is CASSVTIPSNEQFF. CDR3 DNA sequence: TGTGCCAGCAGCGTTACTATCCCTTCCAATGAGCAGTTCTTC. The gene calls are TRBV6-5 and TRBJ2-1; D gene unclear. Trimming took 6 bases from V and 6 from J, leaving 15 bases between them. Germline CDR1 and CDR2: MNHEY and SVGAGI. This CDR3 has 14 residues.

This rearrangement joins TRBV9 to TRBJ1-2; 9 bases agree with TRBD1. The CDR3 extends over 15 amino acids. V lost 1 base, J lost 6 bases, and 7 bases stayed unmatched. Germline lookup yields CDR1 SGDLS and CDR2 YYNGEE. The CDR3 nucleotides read TGTGCCAGCAGCGTAACCGGGACAGGGCCCCATGGCTACACCTTC. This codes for CASSVTGTGPHGYTF.

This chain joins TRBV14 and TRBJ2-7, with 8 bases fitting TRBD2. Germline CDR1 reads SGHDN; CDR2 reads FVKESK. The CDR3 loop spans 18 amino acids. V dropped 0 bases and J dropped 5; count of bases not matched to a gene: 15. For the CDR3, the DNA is TGTGCCAGCAGCCAAGATCCGAGGAGGCAGCGGGAGCTCGACGAGCAGTACTTC. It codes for CASSQDPRRQRELDEQYF. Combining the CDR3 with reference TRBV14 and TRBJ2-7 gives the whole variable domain EAGVTQFPSHSVIEKGQTVTLRCDPISGHDNLYWYRRVMGKEIKFLLHFVKESKQDESGMPNNRFLAERTGGTYSTLKVQPAELEDSGVYFCASSQDPRRQRELDEQYFGPGTRLTVT.

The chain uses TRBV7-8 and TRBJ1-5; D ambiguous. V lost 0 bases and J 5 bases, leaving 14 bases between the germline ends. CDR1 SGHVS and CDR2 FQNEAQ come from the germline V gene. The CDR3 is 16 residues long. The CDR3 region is CASSLAGGGRDQPQHF. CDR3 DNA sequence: TGTGCCAGCAGCTTAGCGGGAGGCGGGCGGGATCAGCCCCAGCATTTT.